This T cell receptor (beta chain) was captured by sequencing in a study of CD8 T cell repertoires and HIV-1 epitope variants. Overall study context: Controls were a CMV, EBV and flu pool, Ebola AY9, and no peptide.

Data came from immunoSEQ multiplex PCR; TCRdb stores just in-frame clones and leaves some out. Of tens of thousands of clones detected, 74% appear once; the ten largest clones hold roughly 24%. The trim removed 3 bases at V and 7 bases at J, leaving 12 bases unmatched. The germline CDR1 and CDR2 sequences are MDHEN and SYDVKM. The CDR3 has 17 amino acids. The sample consisted of uncultured baseline CD8+ T cells from peripheral blood mononuclear cells (PBMCs). This chain links TRBV28 with TRBJ1-4, with 9 bases identical to TRBD1. This sequence was found in a male donor with HIV. The CDR3 spells CASSLARTGERSEKLFF. The CDR3 DNA reads TGTGCCAGCAGTTTGGCCAGGACAGGGGAGAGATCTGAAAAACTGTTTTTT.